This T cell receptor beta chain was retrieved from a study of blood T cell repertoires in COVID-19. About the study: Collection of acute and convalescent COVID-19 samples took place in the United States, Italy and Spain. The analysed material was cDNA or gDNA that came from T cells, B-cell-depleted T cells, or PBMCs.

V lost 11 bases to trimming and J lost 4 bases, with 24 bases between them. Germline V gene data show CDR1 as MNHEY and CDR2 as SVGAGI. This CDR3 has 15 amino acids. Per the original data handling: Reference gene primer amplification in the assay estimated nucleated cell counts. Libraries were prepared by immunoSEQ multiplex PCR; TCRdb keeps only in-frame clonotypes and omits some of them. V and J calls and clone size are as listed in that table; D and trimming were resolved from the DNA. The sample yields around 200,000 clones, roughly 80% seen once. The sequenced material came from peripheral blood. This receptor was obtained from a woman between 40 and 55 years old with acute or convalescent COVID-19. V is TRBV6-5 and J is TRBJ2-7, with a tentative D call TRBD2 (7 bases). In DNA, the CDR3 is TGTGCCGGAGGTTGGGGGGGCGGTGGTAGTTACGAGCAGTACTTC. Translated, it gives CAGGWGGGGSYEQYF.